This entry lists 22 T cell receptor beta chains sequenced from one sample in a study of beta chain features in type 1 diabetes. The isolated RNA, all of it, was reverse transcribed, so expressed TCRB transcripts were what got sequenced. TCRdb keeps only in-frame clones here, not all; method: immunoSEQ multiplex PCR. This sample yields 600,000 or so clones, of which more than 12% are seen a single time; just under 0.04% belongs to the top ten. Study outcomes and limitations: Type 1 diabetes patients had moderately but significantly shorter TCRB CDR3s in all four CD4+ subsets.

Their target antigens are unknown. What was sequenced was naive CD4+ T cells from blood. Receptors originate from a man in his late teens or twenties with type 1 diabetes.

V usage is TRBV6-1 and J usage is TRBJ2-7, with 8 bases lining up with TRBD2. The J segment lost 0 bases and the V segment lost 4 bases, leaving 5 bases of the junction unmatched. Germline-derived CDR1 and CDR2 are MNHNS and SASEGT. This CDR3 region has 15 residues. CDR3 protein: CASSGSGTVSYEQYF. The CDR3 coding sequence is TGTGCCAGCAGTGGTAGCGGGACCGTCTCCTACGAGCAGTACTTC.

The CDR3 DNA reads as TGTGCCAGCAGTCAGACCTTCGACAGTTTCTACGAGCAGTACTTC. This encodes CASSQTFDSFYEQYF. The chain carries TRBV2 and TRBJ2-7; D possibly corresponds to TRBD1 (5 bases). Looked up from germline, CDR1 is SNHLY and CDR2 is FYNNEI. The CDR3 has 15 residues. The V end lost 5 bases, the J end lost 3 bases, and 17 bases lay between the germline ends.

About this clone: The same CDR3 is also encoded by other DNA sequences in this sample. This sequence joins TRBV30 and TRBJ1-1; D unclear. Trimming cost V 4 bases and J 4 bases, with 10 bases left between them. Germline V lookup: CDR1 GTSNPN, CDR2 SVGIG (reference sequence). CDR3 length: 12 residues. This CDR3 is CAWNRVGTEAFF. Written as DNA, the CDR3 is TGTGCCTGGAATCGGGTTGGCACTGAAGCTTTCTTT.

Here the CDR3 reads CASTGVRTEAFF. CDR3 DNA sequence: TGTGCCAGCACCGGGGTCAGGACTGAAGCTTTCTTT. The chain uses TRBV2 and TRBJ1-1; D ambiguous. Germline-derived CDR1 and CDR2 are SNHLY and FYNNEI. The V end was cut by 7 bases, the J end by 5 bases, with 11 bases between. The CDR3 is 12 residues long.

The rearrangement joins TRBV5-1 to TRBJ2-6; no reliable D call. V lost 6 bases to trimming and J lost 0 bases, with 10 bases between them. There are 15 residues in the CDR3. From germline, CDR1 is SGHRS and CDR2 YFSETQ. DNA of the CDR3: TGCGCCAGCACCTCTGTCGGCTCTGGGGCCAACGTCCTGACTTTC. As protein: CASTSVGSGANVLTF.

The chain combines TRBV29-1 with TRBJ1-5; TRBD1 agrees at 7 bases. The germline V gene has CDR1 SQVTM and CDR2 ANQGSEA. V lost 5 bases, J lost 1 base, and 14 bases stayed unmatched. This CDR3 has 17 residues. DNA for the CDR3: TGCAGCGTTTCTATGGGACAGACGATTTCGAGCAATCAGCCCCAGCATTTT. It is translated as CSVSMGQTISSNQPQHF.

This clone was seen a few times. Distinct nucleotide sequences in the sample also encode this CDR3. V and J are TRBV5-1 and TRBJ2-1; no clear D gene. There are 14 residues in the CDR3. Germline lookup yields CDR1 SGHRS and CDR2 YFSETQ. V gave up 2 bases and J gave up 3 bases, with 9 bases separating them. The CDR3 sequence: CASSFGSLYNEQFF. In nucleotides, the CDR3 is TGCGCCAGCAGCTTCGGAAGTCTCTACAATGAGCAGTTCTTC.

The table lists this clone with a few counts. The chain recombines TRBV7-9 with TRBJ2-7, with a weak D call TRBD1 (6 bases). V was trimmed by 5 bases and J by 0 bases, leaving 14 bases between them. The germline CDR1 and CDR2 sequences are SEHNR and FQNEAQ (reference sequence). This CDR3 has 15 amino acids. CDR3 in DNA: TGTGCCAGCAGCCCGGTTCAGACAGGCTCCTACGAGCAGTACTTC. Its translation: CASSPVQTGSYEQYF.

The table lists this clone with a few counts. This chain joins TRBV19 and TRBJ1-1; possibly TRBD1 for D (5 bases). The CDR3 is 13 amino acids. V shed 8 bases and J shed 3 bases, with 13 bases lying between them. Germline V CDR1 and CDR2: LNHDA, SQIVND (reference sequence). The CDR3 loop is CASVTERYTEAFF. The CDR3, as DNA: TGTGCCAGTGTGACAGAAAGATACACTGAAGCTTTCTTT.

V is TRBV4-3 and J is TRBJ2-3; TRBD2 agrees at 9 bases. V shed 4 bases, J shed 4 bases, and the junction held 6 bases outside the gene matches. Germline V gives CDR1 LGHNA, CDR2 YSLEER. The CDR3 has 15 residues. CDR3 DNA sequence: TGCGCCAGCAGCCTGGCGGGAGGGAGGGCAGATACGCAGTATTTT. Its translation is CASSLAGGRADTQYF.

CDR3 in DNA: TGTGCCAGCAGTTCCTGGGCCAGGGGGCAGGATTATGGCTACACCTTC. Its translation: CASSSWARGQDYGYTF. The chain combines TRBV6-5 with TRBJ1-2, with 8 bases that match TRBD1. V was clipped by 4 bases and J by 5 bases; unmatched bases: 12. Per the germline V gene, CDR1 is MNHEY and CDR2 is SVGAGI. The CDR3 totals 16 residues.

The sample holds a few counts of this clone. This chain uses TRBV9 with TRBJ2-7, with D unresolved. Germline V gene sequence: CDR1 SGDLS, CDR2 YYNGEE. The CDR3 spans 14 residues. With 0 bases removed from V and 3 bases from J, the gap between germline ends came to 10 bases. The DNA for the CDR3 is TGTGCCAGCAGCGTAGAACCGGATCGCTACGAGCAGTACTTC. Protein sequence: CASSVEPDRYEQYF.

V and J are TRBV7-9 and TRBJ1-6; D gene ambiguous. CDR1 and CDR2 (germline): SEHNR, FQNEAQ (reference sequence). The V gene lost 1 base and the J gene lost 10 bases, with 17 bases spanning the gap. CDR3 length equals 16 residues. The CDR3 DNA reads TGTGCCAGCAGCTTAGGAATTGGAATTGGGGTATCACCCCTCCACTTT. Translation: CASSLGIGIGVSPLHF. Looking up the rest from reference TRBV7-9 and TRBJ1-6 gives the full variable domain: DTGVSQNPRHKITKRGQNVTFRCDPISEHNRLYWYRQTLGQGPEFLTYFQNEAQLEKSRLLSDRFSAERPKGSFSTLEIQRTEQGDSAMYLCASSLGIGIGVSPLHFGNGTRLTVT.

The V gene is TRBV18, the J gene TRBJ2-7; 9 nucleotides align to TRBD1. V was clipped by 3 bases and J by 5 bases; unmatched bases: 5. Germline lookup yields CDR1 KGHSH and CDR2 LQKENI. This CDR3 contains 14 residues. The chain's CDR3 is CASSPRDRANEQYF. CDR3 bases: TGTGCCAGCTCACCCCGGGACAGGGCCAACGAGCAGTACTTC.

V gene TRBV7-2 combines with J gene TRBJ1-1; weak D call: TRBD1 (6 bases). The CDR3 covers 15 residues. V dropped 2 bases and J dropped 0 bases, with 10 bases sitting between them. The V gene's germline CDR1 is SGHTA and CDR2 FQGNSA. The CDR3 reads CASSLTGGLNTEAFF. CDR3 sequence (DNA): TGTGCCAGCAGCTTAACGGGGGGCTTGAACACTGAAGCTTTCTTT.

The J gene is TRBJ1-2, the V gene TRBV19; D is perhaps TRBD1 (6 bases). Trimming left V 5 bases short and J 4 bases short, with 17 bases between. The CDR3 totals 15 residues. From germline, CDR1 is LNHDA and CDR2 SQIVND (reference sequence). The CDR3 sequence is CASSSSGQNIYGYTF. The CDR3 nucleotides are TGTGCCAGTAGTTCCTCCGGACAGAATATCTATGGCTACACCTTC.

The chain carries TRBV5-4 and TRBJ2-7; the match to TRBD1 covers 8 bases. V lost 3 bases to trimming and J lost 6 bases; unmatched junction nucleotides: 11. This CDR3 region has 15 residues. Germline CDR1 is SGHNT and CDR2 is YYREEE (reference sequence). The CDR3 sequence is CASSSQGTGVTEQYF. CDR3 coding DNA: TGTGCCAGCAGCTCCCAAGGGACAGGAGTTACCGAGCAGTACTTC.

The chain is built from TRBV30 and TRBJ2-3, with D tentatively TRBD1 (6 bases). CDR1 and CDR2 (germline): GTSNPN, SVGIG (reference sequence). The V end lost 0 bases, the J end lost 14 bases, and 18 bases lay between the germline ends. The CDR3 consists of 13 residues. The CDR3 DNA reads as TGTGCCTGGAGTGTACAGGGACCCCTCCCTCCGTATTTT. Encoded protein: CAWSVQGPLPPYF.

This clone was seen only a few times. The chain couples TRBV19 to TRBJ2-3, with 7 bases that match TRBD2. The germline V gene encodes CDR1 LNHDA and CDR2 SQIVND (reference sequence). V dropped 4 bases and J dropped 8; count of bases not matched to a gene: 6. The CDR3 consists of 13 residues. Here the CDR3 DNA reads TGTGCCAGTAGTAGCGGGAGCGTCGTTACGCAGTATTTT. As protein: CASSSGSVVTQYF.

This clone was seen a handful of times. V gene TRBV28 combines with J gene TRBJ2-5; D may be TRBD2 (5 bases). The CDR3 sequence is 16 residues long. CDR1 and CDR2 (germline): MDHEN, SYDVKM. V dropped 4 bases and J dropped 5 bases, with 20 bases sitting between them. CDR3 in amino acids: CASSSRLGLAWETQYF. The CDR3 DNA follows: TGTGCCAGCAGTTCTCGGCTCGGGCTAGCTTGGGAGACCCAGTACTTC. Drawing the rest from reference TRBV28 and TRBJ2-5, the complete variable domain is DVKVTQSSRYLVKRTGEKVFLECVQDMDHENMFWYRQDPGLGLRLIYFSYDVKMKEKGDIPEGYSVSREKKERFSLILESASTNQTSMYLCASSSRLGLAWETQYFGPGTRLLVL.

The chain joins TRBV5-4 to TRBJ2-5; D remains unclear. Trimming took off 0 bases at V and 2 bases at J, with 11 bases between the two ends. Germline lookup yields CDR1 SGHNT and CDR2 YYREEE (reference sequence). The CDR3 runs 15 residues. The CDR3 sequence is CASSLVGRPQETQYF. CDR3 DNA sequence: TGTGCCAGCAGCTTGGTAGGCAGGCCTCAAGAGACCCAGTACTTC.

This clone turned up a few times. J is TRBJ1-2 and V is TRBV5-6, with a possible D match to TRBD1 (6 bases). Between the trimmed V and J ends, which lost 1 base and 8 bases, there was a span of 12 bases. The CDR3 is made up of 13 amino acids. CDR1 is SGHDT, CDR2 YYEEEE, per germline. CDR3 in DNA: TGTGCCAGCAGCTTGTCAGGGGTAGACGGCTACACCTTC. Translating gives CASSLSGVDGYTF.